This TCR beta chain was identified in a study of identical twins. This clonotype showed up many times. Its antigen is not identified. Whole-study results and caveats: Out-of-frame beta sequences exhibited a weaker degree of excess twin sharing.

A template switching step contributed a universal primer site, while unique molecular identifiers were present in the cDNA. TCRdb processed the 5' RACE reads anew with MiXCR; each CDR3 protein has one entry. The table includes under 350,000 distinct CDR3 sequences, just under 9.5% detected once. Another study also made use of these data, one on yellow fever vaccine responses in identical twins.

The sequence derives from a woman aged 18 to 35 in good health. Sequences were obtained from CD8+ T cells sorted from blood.

CDR3 protein: CASSPGYSNYGYTF. In DNA form, the CDR3 reads TGTGCCAGCAGTCCAGGGTACTCTAACTATGGCTACACCTTC. The rearrangement joins TRBV12-3 or TRBV12-4 to TRBJ1-2; tentatively, D is TRBD1 (5 bases). Trimming took 5 bases from V and 0 from J, leaving 10 bases between them. The CDR3 consists of 14 residues.